Detailed here is one T cell receptor beta chain. Trimming left V 3 bases short and J 3 bases short, with 14 bases between. Per germline, CDR1 SQVTM and CDR2 ANQGSEA. The CDR3 loop spans 14 amino acids. The entry originates in a study of blood T cell repertoires in COVID-19. Some clones are missing from TCRdb's copy, which holds only in-frame ones; the method was immunoSEQ multiplex PCR. Of fewer than 100,000 clones in the sample, 85% are singletons; the top ten hold about 4%. This sequence originates from a man in his 60s with acute or convalescent COVID-19. The specimen sequenced was peripheral blood. V is TRBV29-1 and J is TRBJ1-1, with a possible D match to TRBD1 (5 bases). Here the CDR3 reads CSVDVGGAYTEAFF. The CDR3 bases are TGCAGCGTTGACGTCGGTGGGGCCTACACTGAAGCTTTCTTT.